One and the same sample provided the 10 T cell receptor beta chains below, sequenced in a study of blood T cell repertoires in COVID-19. Clones were sequenced by immunoSEQ multiplex PCR, and TCRdb holds only the in-frame ones, with some missing. The sample has some 300,000 clones, 80% to 90% seen once. The sequenced sample consisted of peripheral blood. These receptors all stem from a woman in her 50s with COVID-19, enrolled during active disease.

This clone turned up a few times. The V gene is TRBV24-1, the J gene TRBJ2-1; D ambiguous. This CDR3 has 14 amino acids. The V end was cut by 1 base, the J end by 4 bases, with 7 bases between. Germline V CDR1 and CDR2: KGHDR, SFDVKD. Here the CDR3 reads CATSDFSLYNEQFF. Written as DNA, the CDR3 is TGTGCCACCAGTGATTTTTCCTTATACAATGAGCAGTTCTTC.

The chain employs TRBV5-6 and TRBJ1-5, with D hard to call. This CDR3 has 17 residues. V was cut by 3 bases and J by 3 bases, with 19 bases left in between. Per the germline V gene, CDR1 is SGHDT and CDR2 is YYEEEE. DNA for the CDR3: TGTGCCAGCAGCTCCCTGGCCCCAGCGGCTTACAATCAGCCCCAGCATTTT. It specifies CASSSLAPAAYNQPQHF. Drawing the rest from reference TRBV5-6 and TRBJ1-5, the complete variable domain is DAGVTQSPTHLIKTRGQQVTLRCSPKSGHDTVSWYQQALGQGPQFIFQYYEEEERQRGNFPDRFSGHQFPNYSSELNVNALLLGDSALYLCASSSLAPAAYNQPQHFGDGTRLSIL.

J is TRBJ2-7 and V is TRBV6-5; 8 bases align to TRBD2. This CDR3 is 14 amino acids long. V was clipped by 6 bases and J by 2 bases; unmatched bases: 6. Germline values: CDR1 MNHEY, CDR2 SVGAGI. The CDR3 DNA follows: TGTGCCAGCAGACCCAGCGGGAGTACCTACGAGCAGTACTTC. Translation: CASRPSGSTYEQYF.

The rearrangement links TRBV6-6 to TRBJ1-2, with D possibly matching TRBD1 (5 bases). V lost 2 bases to trimming and J lost 2 bases, with 9 bases between them. Germline CDR1 MNHNY, CDR2 SVGAGI (reference sequence). The CDR3 covers 14 residues. The chain's CDR3 is CASSYAAGNYGYTF. DNA for the CDR3: TGTGCCAGCAGTTACGCGGCAGGGAACTATGGCTACACCTTC.

This chain links TRBV30 with TRBJ1-2; 8 positions agree with TRBD1. There are 12 residues in the CDR3. Per the germline V gene, CDR1 is GTSNPN and CDR2 is SVGIG (reference sequence). CDR3 region: CACTQGAWGYTF. For the CDR3, the DNA is TGTGCATGCACGCAGGGGGCCTGGGGCTACACCTTC.

The genes are TRBV19 and TRBJ1-2; D might be TRBD1 (5 bases). This CDR3 region has 13 residues. The V gene lost 3 bases and the J gene lost 7 bases, with 12 bases spanning the gap. Germline V lookup: CDR1 LNHDA, CDR2 SQIVND (reference sequence). CDR3: CASSISGGVGYTF. The DNA for the CDR3 is TGTGCCAGTAGTATCAGCGGGGGTGTTGGCTACACCTTC.

The chain has TRBV9 and TRBJ1-1; 7 bases are a match to TRBD1. The CDR3 loop spans 16 amino acids. Germline CDR1 is SGDLS and CDR2 is YYNGEE. Trimming at V came to 0 bases and at J to 5 bases, leaving 10 bases not matched to a gene. The CDR3 region is CASSVVGGASRTEAFF. The CDR3 DNA follows: TGTGCCAGCAGCGTAGTAGGGGGCGCGAGTAGGACTGAAGCTTTCTTT. Combining the CDR3 with reference TRBV9 and TRBJ1-1 gives the whole variable domain DSGVTQTPKHLITATGQRVTLRCSPRSGDLSVYWYQQSLDQGLQFLIQYYNGEERAKGNILERFSAQQFPDLHSELNLSSLELGDSALYFCASSVVGGASRTEAFFGQGTRLTVV.

The V gene is TRBV7-9, the J gene TRBJ1-1; D remains ambiguous. CDR1 is SEHNR, CDR2 FQNEAQ, per germline (reference sequence). V lost 7 bases to trimming and J lost 0 bases, with 3 bases between them. CDR3 size: 11 residues. CDR3 in amino acids: CASTMNTEAFF. The DNA for the CDR3 is TGTGCCAGCACTATGAACACTGAAGCTTTCTTT. Variable domain in full (rest from reference TRBV7-9 and TRBJ1-1): DTGVSQNPRHKITKRGQNVTFRCDPISEHNRLYWYRQTLGQGPEFLTYFQNEAQLEKSRLLSDRFSAERPKGSFSTLEIQRTEQGDSAMYLCASTMNTEAFFGQGTRLTVV.

The chain links TRBV7-9 to TRBJ2-1; 8 nucleotides align to TRBD2. Germline V gene data show CDR1 as SEHNR and CDR2 as FQNEAQ (reference sequence). The V and J ends lost 2 bases and 5 bases, in that order; junction bases with no gene match: 14. The CDR3 loop spans 18 amino acids. CDR3 DNA: TGTGCCAGCAGCTTAACCCGCGGCGGGCGGGAGGCCAACAATGAGCAGTTCTTC. It codes for CASSLTRGGREANNEQFF.

The chain has TRBV9 and TRBJ2-7, with 10 bases lining up with TRBD1. There are 14 residues in the CDR3. The junction had 4 bases not matched to a gene; V was cut back by 3 bases and J by 4 bases. Germline V lookup: CDR1 SGDLS, CDR2 YYNGEE. The CDR3 here is CASSAGGQGYEQYF. In nucleotides, the CDR3 is TGTGCCAGCAGCGCGGGGGGACAGGGGTACGAGCAGTACTTC.